These 27 T cell receptor beta chains share one sample of origin, sequenced in a study of cytomegalovirus exposure and HLA in healthy donors. The PCR was carried out with 60 Vbeta primers and 13 Jbeta primers. Method: immunoSEQ multiplex PCR; TCRdb's copy keeps in-frame clones and lacks some. In the table there are about 61,000 clones, 75% to 85% of which are singletons. Sequenced input: PBMCs. The receptors shown here come from a man aged 45 to 65 in good health and CMV-seropositive.

The J gene is TRBJ2-7, the V gene TRBV7-2, with TRBD2 identical over 7 bases. Germline V gives CDR1 SGHTA, CDR2 FQGNSA. This CDR3 has 17 residues. J was trimmed by 5 bases and V by 5 bases; bases with no gene match: 18. The CDR3 here is CASSPTPWAGVGDEQYF. In DNA form, the CDR3 reads TGTGCCAGCAGCCCAACGCCCTGGGCGGGAGTAGGAGACGAGCAGTACTTC.

The rearrangement joins TRBV9 to TRBJ1-6; 7 bases line up with TRBD1. After removal of 5 bases from V and 8 bases from J, the junction contained 10 bases not matched to a gene. The CDR3 is made up of 15 amino acids. Looked up from germline, CDR1 is SGDLS and CDR2 is YYNGEE. CDR3 DNA: TGTGCCAGCAGTCCCCCAGGGGGTTTTGATTCACCCCTCCACTTT. Amino acid sequence: CASSPPGGFDSPLHF.

This rearrangement joins TRBV5-1 to TRBJ1-1; D may be TRBD1 (6 bases). V was clipped by 5 bases and J by 6 bases, with 11 bases between them. Germline loops: CDR1 SGHRS, CDR2 YFSETQ. This CDR3 spans 12 amino acids. The CDR3 is CASREGGSEAFF. The CDR3 DNA reads as TGCGCCAGCAGAGAGGGGGGGTCTGAAGCTTTCTTT.

The gene calls are TRBV5-1 and TRBJ1-1, with TRBD1 matching 9 bases. The CDR3 consists of 15 residues. J was trimmed by 7 bases and V by 0 bases; bases with no gene match: 7. The germline gives CDR1 SGHRS, CDR2 YFSETQ. CDR3 protein: CASSLDTGTGNEAFF. The CDR3 bases are TGCGCCAGCAGCTTGGACACCGGGACAGGGAATGAAGCTTTCTTT.

The rearrangement links TRBV2 to TRBJ2-7; weak D call: TRBD2 (5 bases). Germline lookup yields CDR1 SNHLY and CDR2 FYNNEI. Trimming stripped 4 bases from V and 5 bases from J, with 15 bases between. The CDR3 contains 14 residues. The DNA for the CDR3 is TGTGCCAGCAGTGGGACCGGGATTCGGGACGAGCAGTACTTC. It yields the protein CASSGTGIRDEQYF.

The chain joins TRBV6-4 to TRBJ1-2; no firm D call. V lost 5 bases, J lost 6 bases, and 13 bases lay in between. Germline-derived CDR1 and CDR2 are MRHNA and SNTAGT. This CDR3 has 13 residues. The CDR3 DNA follows: TGTGCCAGCAGTCTCCGAGGGTTCAATGGCTACACCTTC. Its protein product is CASSLRGFNGYTF.

This clone was recorded a few times. In DNA, the CDR3 is TGTGCCATCAGCGTGGACAGGGGCCGGACCTCTACTAACTATGGCTACACCTTC. Its protein is CAISVDRGRTSTNYGYTF. The genes are TRBV10-3 and TRBJ1-2; the match to TRBD1 covers 9 bases. The CDR3 contains 18 residues. Germline V lookup: CDR1 ENHRY, CDR2 SYGVKD. The junction had 14 bases not matched to a gene; V was cut back by 6 bases and J by 0 bases.

This chain uses TRBV7-3 with TRBJ1-1, with D perhaps TRBD1 (6 bases). This CDR3 spans 14 amino acids. The germline CDR1 and CDR2 sequences are SGHTA and FQGTGA. Deletions cut 5 bases from V and 0 bases from J, with 10 bases between. The CDR3 DNA reads TGTGCCAGCAGCCCGGGACATATGAACACTGAAGCTTTCTTT. Its translation: CASSPGHMNTEAFF.

As regards this clone: This sample also contains other DNA sequences that code for the same CDR3. This chain uses TRBV29-1 with TRBJ1-1; TRBD1 aligns across 10 bases. The CDR3 loop spans 13 amino acids. CDR1 and CDR2 (germline): SQVTM, ANQGSEA. With 7 bases clipped from V and 2 bases from J, the junction kept 4 bases outside the gene matches. CDR3 coding DNA: TGCAGCGGCGGGACAGGGGCAAACACTGAAGCTTTCTTT. Amino acid sequence: CSGGTGANTEAFF.

The chain joins TRBV11-3 to TRBJ2-5; 8 nucleotides match TRBD1. Per germline, CDR1 SGHNT and CDR2 YENEEA. V shed 4 bases, J shed 1 base, and the junction held 5 bases outside the gene matches. The CDR3 extends over 15 amino acids. CDR3 sequence (DNA): TGTGCCAGCAGCTCCGGACAGGGAACCCAAGAGACCCAGTACTTC. Protein product: CASSSGQGTQETQYF.

The rearrangement joins TRBV19 to TRBJ2-7; D unresolved. This CDR3 is built from 14 residues. The germline V and J ends were trimmed by 7 bases and 6 bases, with 19 bases remaining between them. Germline CDR1 reads LNHDA; CDR2 reads SQIVND (reference sequence). The CDR3 sequence: CASMSLESAGEQYF. DNA of the CDR3: TGTGCCAGTATGTCCTTAGAGTCCGCTGGCGAGCAGTACTTC.

About this clone itself: Other DNA sequences in the sample encode the same CDR3. The V and J genes are TRBV5-6 and TRBJ2-3; 7 bases fit TRBD1. V trimming: 0 bases; J trimming: 7 bases; junction bases outside the gene matches: 8. The CDR3 totals 15 residues. CDR1 is SGHDT and CDR2 is YYEEEE in the germline V gene. Here the CDR3 reads CASSLGDRVDNTQYF. The CDR3, as DNA: TGTGCCAGCAGCTTGGGTGACAGGGTTGATAATACGCAGTATTTT.

V usage is TRBV5-6 and J usage is TRBJ2-5; 10 bases fit TRBD2. The V and J ends lost 4 bases and 4 bases, in that order; junction bases with no gene match: 10. The germline CDR1 and CDR2 sequences are SGHDT and YYEEEE. The CDR3 has 16 amino acids. The CDR3 region is CASSQGLARGLETQYF. CDR3 nucleotide sequence: TGTGCCAGCAGCCAGGGACTAGCGAGGGGTCTAGAGACCCAGTACTTC.

The chain combines TRBV6-6 with TRBJ1-1; D might be TRBD1 (6 bases). V gave up 4 bases and J gave up 3 bases, with 9 bases separating them. Germline V gene sequence: CDR1 MNHNY, CDR2 SVGAGI (reference sequence). The CDR3 length is 13 residues. CDR3 DNA: TGTGCCAGCAGTTCAGCAGGGGACACTGAAGCTTTCTTT. Its protein product is CASSSAGDTEAFF.

V is TRBV5-1 and J is TRBJ1-1, with unresolved D. Germline V CDR1 and CDR2: SGHRS, YFSETQ. This CDR3 contains 15 residues. Trimming left V 0 bases short and J 3 bases short, with 12 bases between. The CDR3 DNA is TGCGCCAGCAGCTTGGCGGGGTTGTCGGACACTGAAGCTTTCTTT. Translation: CASSLAGLSDTEAFF.

This chain connects TRBV11-1 to TRBJ2-7; the D gene is possibly TRBD1 (5 bases). This CDR3 region has 15 residues. Trimming cost V 1 base and J 4 bases, with 14 bases left between them. Per germline, CDR1 SGHAT and CDR2 FQDESV (reference sequence). The CDR3 DNA reads TGTGCCAGCAGCTTAGAAGTCAAGGGGTCTTACGAGCAGTACTTC. Translation: CASSLEVKGSYEQYF.

The gene calls are TRBV9 and TRBJ2-3, with TRBD2 as a possible D gene (5 bases). Trimming stripped 0 bases from V and 6 bases from J, with 14 bases between. The CDR3 is 15 amino acids. Germline lookup yields CDR1 SGDLS and CDR2 YYNGEE. The CDR3 region has the DNA TGTGCCAGCAGCGTAGGGGCCGGGGTGGCGGATACGCAGTATTTT. Translating gives CASSVGAGVADTQYF.

This chain joins TRBV9 and TRBJ2-3; 8 bases fit TRBD2. This CDR3 has 16 residues. Germline values: CDR1 SGDLS, CDR2 YYNGEE. V lost 0 bases, J lost 2 bases, and 5 bases stayed unmatched. CDR3 sequence: CASSVEGGGYTDTQYF. The CDR3 coding sequence is TGTGCCAGCAGCGTAGAAGGCGGGGGGTACACAGATACGCAGTATTTT.

CDR3 sequence: CASSLPSGDTQYF. In DNA form, the CDR3 reads TGTGCCAGCAGCTTGCCCAGCGGAGATACGCAGTATTTT. The rearrangement uses TRBV5-4 and TRBJ2-3, with D maybe TRBD2 (5 bases). The germline V gene encodes CDR1 SGHNT and CDR2 YYREEE (reference sequence). This CDR3 spans 13 amino acids. Trimming pared 1 base from V and 5 bases from J, leaving 8 bases between.

The sample holds one count of this clone. The gene calls are TRBV7-9 and TRBJ1-1, with D unclear. The ends were cut back, 6 bases at V and 2 bases at J, with 7 bases in the middle. Germline V gene sequence: CDR1 SEHNR, CDR2 FQNEAQ (reference sequence). This CDR3 has 12 amino acids. DNA for the CDR3: TGTGCCAGCAGTGGAGTTAACACTGAAGCTTTCTTT. It specifies CASSGVNTEAFF.

The CDR3 spells CASSLVGSSTDTQYF. DNA of the CDR3: TGTGCCAGCAGCTTAGTCGGGAGTAGCACAGATACGCAGTATTTT. The genes are TRBV11-1 and TRBJ2-3, with D possibly being TRBD2 (6 bases). The germline V gene has CDR1 SGHAT and CDR2 FQDESV (reference sequence). V lost 1 base to trimming and J lost 0 bases, with 8 bases between them. The CDR3 is made up of 15 amino acids.

The rearrangement links TRBV6-6 to TRBJ1-5; D unclear. CDR1 and CDR2 from the germline V gene are MNHNY and SVGAGI (reference sequence). The V end was cut by 4 bases, the J end by 0 bases, with 4 bases between. The CDR3 runs 13 residues. In nucleotides, the CDR3 is TGTGCCAGCAGTTCAGGTAGCAATCAGCCCCAGCATTTT. Its translation is CASSSGSNQPQHF.

The CDR3 DNA sequence: TGTGCCAGCAGTTACCGACAGGGGACGGGTTACGAGCAGTACTTC. Its translation: CASSYRQGTGYEQYF. The chain links TRBV6-5 to TRBJ2-7; the match to TRBD1 covers 8 bases. Trimming took 2 bases from V and 4 from J; bases not matched to a gene: 7. Per the germline V gene, CDR1 is MNHEY and CDR2 is SVGAGI. This CDR3 comprises 15 residues.

This clone was seen a single time. The J gene is TRBJ2-5, the V gene TRBV27, with D uncertain. The CDR3 runs 14 residues. Germline assignment: CDR1 MNHEY and CDR2 SMNVEV (reference sequence). Trimming shortened V by 4 bases and J by 5 bases, and 14 bases separated the two germline ends. CDR3 sequence (DNA): TGTGCCAGCAGTTCGAAACTGCTGAGGGAGACCCAGTACTTC. Translating it yields CASSSKLLRETQYF.

The genes are TRBV19 and TRBJ1-5; TRBD1 matches 10 bases. J lost 1 base, V lost 4 bases, and 10 bases had no gene match. The CDR3 extends over 18 amino acids. Per germline, CDR1 LNHDA and CDR2 SQIVND (reference sequence). The CDR3 DNA sequence: TGTGCCAGTAGTAGCGGGACAGGGGAAGTCGGGAGCAATCAGCCCCAGCATTTT. Translating gives CASSSGTGEVGSNQPQHF.

The rearrangement links TRBV11-2 to TRBJ2-3; TRBD2 matches 15 bases. Germline V lookup: CDR1 SGHAT, CDR2 FQNNGV. The CDR3 runs 18 residues. V trimming: 3 bases; J trimming: 5 bases; junction bases outside the gene matches: 9. The CDR3 region is CASSFTARTSGRGDTQYF. The CDR3 DNA sequence: TGTGCCAGCAGCTTCACCGCCCGGACTAGCGGGAGGGGAGATACGCAGTATTTT.

The chain has TRBV10-2 and TRBJ1-6, with unresolved D. Per germline, CDR1 WSHSY and CDR2 SAAADI. The CDR3 has 15 residues. The ends were cut back, 8 bases at V and 5 bases at J, with 16 bases in the middle. The CDR3 DNA follows: TGCGCCAGCGGGGAGGATCGCAAGAATAATTCACCCCTCCACTTT. Amino acids: CASGEDRKNNSPLHF.